The sequence of this T cell receptor beta chain was determined in a study of blood T cell repertoires in COVID-19. Overall study context: The study drew acute and convalescent COVID-19 samples from the United States, Italy and Spain. The analysed material was cDNA or gDNA that came from T cells, B-cell-depleted T cells, or PBMCs.

Per the original data handling: Counts of nucleated cells, estimated from reference gene primer amplification, were obtained. Assay: immunoSEQ multiplex PCR; the TCRdb copy retains only in-frame clones and omits some. The V and J calls and the clone size are those of that table, but D and trimming were determined from the DNA. The data hold about 260,000 clones, with over 80% observed a single time. CDR1 KGHSH and CDR2 LQKENI come from the germline V gene. There are 14 residues in the CDR3. Trimming took off 4 bases at V and 7 bases at J, with 13 bases between the two ends. The sample was peripheral blood. The chain joins TRBV18 to TRBJ1-4; a possible D gene is TRBD1 (5 bases). This TCR derives from a woman between 40 and 50 years old who had recovered from COVID-19. CDR3 amino acids: CASSRGTRGEKLFF. The CDR3 DNA follows: TGTGCCAGCTCACGCGGGACCCGGGGTGAAAAACTGTTTTTT. Supplemented by reference TRBV18 and TRBJ1-4, the full variable domain reads NAGVMQNPRHLVRRRGQEARLRCSPMKGHSHVYWYRQLPEEGLKFMVYLQKENIIDESGMPKERFSAEFPKEGPSILRIQQVVRGDSAAYFCASSRGTRGEKLFFGSGTQLSVL.